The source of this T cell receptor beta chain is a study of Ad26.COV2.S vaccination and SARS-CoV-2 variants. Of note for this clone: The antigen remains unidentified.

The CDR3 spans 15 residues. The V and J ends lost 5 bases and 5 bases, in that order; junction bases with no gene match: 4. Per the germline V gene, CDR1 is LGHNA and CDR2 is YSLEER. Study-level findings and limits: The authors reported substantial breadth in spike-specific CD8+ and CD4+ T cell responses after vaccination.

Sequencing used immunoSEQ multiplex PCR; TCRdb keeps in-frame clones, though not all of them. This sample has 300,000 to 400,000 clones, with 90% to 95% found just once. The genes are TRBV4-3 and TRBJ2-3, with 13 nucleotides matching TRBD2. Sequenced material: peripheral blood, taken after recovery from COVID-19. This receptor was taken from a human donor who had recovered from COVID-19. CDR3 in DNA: TGCGCCAGCAGCTGGACTAGCGGGGGTGGAGATACGCAGTATTTT. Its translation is CASSWTSGGGDTQYF.